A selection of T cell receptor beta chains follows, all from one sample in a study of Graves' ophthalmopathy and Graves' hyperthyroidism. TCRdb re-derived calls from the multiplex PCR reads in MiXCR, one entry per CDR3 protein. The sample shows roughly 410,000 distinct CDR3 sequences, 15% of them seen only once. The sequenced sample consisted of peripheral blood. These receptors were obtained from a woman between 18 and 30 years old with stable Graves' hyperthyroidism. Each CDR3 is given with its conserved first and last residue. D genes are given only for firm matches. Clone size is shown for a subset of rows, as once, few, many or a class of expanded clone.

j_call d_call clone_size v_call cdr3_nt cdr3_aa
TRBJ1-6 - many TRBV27 TGTGCCAGCAGAAACCCTCTTTTTGGAGGGCTTAATTCACCCCTCCACTTT CASRNPLFGGLNSPLHF
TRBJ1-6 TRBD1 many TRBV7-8 TGTGCCAGCAGCAAAGGGGGCTATTCACCCCTCCACTTT CASSKGGYSPLHF
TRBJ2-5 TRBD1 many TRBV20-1 TGCAGTGCTAGCAGAGCCCCAGGGGGCATAGAGACCCAGTACTTC CSASRAPGGIETQYF
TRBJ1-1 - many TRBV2 TGTGCCAGCAGTGTGTATTCAGCAAACACTGAAGCTTTCTTT CASSVYSANTEAFF
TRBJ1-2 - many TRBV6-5 TGTGCCAGCAGTTACTCGGAGTGGGCGTATGGCTACACCTTC CASSYSEWAYGYTF
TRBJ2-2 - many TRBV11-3 TGTGCCAGCAGCATCCTCCCCAGGGCTGGAAGAACCGGGGAGCTGTTTTTT CASSILPRAGRTGELFF
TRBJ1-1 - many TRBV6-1 TGTGCCAGCACGGACGGGGGATACACTGAAGCTTTCTTT CASTDGGYTEAFF
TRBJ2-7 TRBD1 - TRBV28 TGTGCCAGCAGTACCACAGGGGGTGGGAAGTACGAGCAGTACTTC CASSTTGGGKYEQYF
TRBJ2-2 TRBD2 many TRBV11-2 TGTGCCAGCAGCTCCAGGACTAGCGGGGGGTTTATGACCGGGGAGCTGTTTTTT CASSSRTSGGFMTGELFF
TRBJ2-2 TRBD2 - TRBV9 TGTGCCAGCAGCTCCGTGCCAGCGGGGGCCTTCACCGGGGAGCTGTTTTTT CASSSVPAGAFTGELFF
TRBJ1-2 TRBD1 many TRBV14 TGTGCCAGCAGCCAAGAGTTCCCGGGACAGGGGGCTCTCCCTATGGGCTACACCTTC CASSQEFPGQGALPMGYTF
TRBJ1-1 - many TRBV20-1 TGCAGTGCTAGAGTTTGGGGCCAGGATGGCACTGAAGCTTTCTTT CSARVWGQDGTEAFF
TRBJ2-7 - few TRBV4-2 TGTGCCAGCAGCCAGACGACAGGTCCCTCCTACGAGCAGTACTTC CASSQTTGPSYEQYF
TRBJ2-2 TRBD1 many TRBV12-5 TGTGCTAGTGGTTTGGTACGGGGACAGGGGGCTTCGAACACCGGGGAGCTGTTTTTT CASGLVRGQGASNTGELFF
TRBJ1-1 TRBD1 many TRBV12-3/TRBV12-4 TGTGCCAGCAGTTTTCGGGCGACAGGGAAGAACACTGAAGCTTTCTTT CASSFRATGKNTEAFF
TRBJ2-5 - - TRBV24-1 TGTGCCACCAGTGACCACAGGACAGAAGAGACCCAGTACTTC CATSDHRTEETQYF
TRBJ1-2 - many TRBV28 TGTGCCAGCACCCTAACGACAGCATCCTATGGCTACACCTTC CASTLTTASYGYTF
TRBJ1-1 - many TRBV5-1 TGCGCCAGCAGCTTTGGGTGGGGGCTCAGGGCTGAAGCTTTCTTT CASSFGWGLRAEAFF
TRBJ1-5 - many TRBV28 TGTGCCAGCAGTTTTTTAGGGAGGTACAATCAGCCCCAGCATTTT CASSFLGRYNQPQHF
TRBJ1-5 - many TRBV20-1 TGCAGTGCTAGAGATCCAGTTGACCAGCCCCAGCATTTT CSARDPVDQPQHF
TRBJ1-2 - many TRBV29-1 TGCAGCGTTGAAGATGTACAGAATCTCTATGGCTACACCTTC CSVEDVQNLYGYTF
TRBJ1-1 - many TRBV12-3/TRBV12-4 TGTGCCAGCAGTCCTAGACAGGCTACTGAAGCTTTCTTT CASSPRQATEAFF
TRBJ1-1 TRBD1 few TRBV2 TGTGCCAGCCGTGTTTCAGGGGGCTTCACTGAAGCTTTCTTT CASRVSGGFTEAFF
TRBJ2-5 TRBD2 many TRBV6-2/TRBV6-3 TGTGCCAGCAGGATTCGCGGGGGGAGACAAGAGACCCAGTACTTC CASRIRGGRQETQYF
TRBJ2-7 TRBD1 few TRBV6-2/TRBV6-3 TGTGCCAGCAGTAAATTCGGACAGGGGGCAAGGTACGAGCAGTACTTC CASSKFGQGARYEQYF
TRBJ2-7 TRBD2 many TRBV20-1 TGCAGTGCCCCGGGGACTTTAGCGGGGGTCACCTACGAGCAGTACTTC CSAPGTLAGVTYEQYF
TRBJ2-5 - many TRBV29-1 TGCAGCGTTAGAGACAGTCTTCTAGAGACCCAGTACTTC CSVRDSLLETQYF
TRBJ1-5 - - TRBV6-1 TGTGCCAGCAGTGACTGGATACCCAATCAGCCCCAGCATTTT CASSDWIPNQPQHF
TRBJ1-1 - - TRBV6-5 TGTGCCAGCAGTTACGATGGACGAGAAGCTTTCTTT CASSYDGREAFF
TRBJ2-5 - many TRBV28 TGTGCCAGCACGGGATACAGGGAAGAGACCCAGTACTTC CASTGYREETQYF
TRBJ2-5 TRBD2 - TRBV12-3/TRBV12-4 TGTGCCAGCAGGGAAGCGGGGGGCCAAGAGACCCAGTACTTC CASREAGGQETQYF
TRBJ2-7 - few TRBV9 TGTGCCAGCAGCGCAGGGGTTGGGACCTACGAGCAGTACTTC CASSAGVGTYEQYF
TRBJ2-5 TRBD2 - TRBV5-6 TGTGCCAGCAGCAGGACTAGCGGGGGGGCCGAGACCCAGTACTTC CASSRTSGGAETQYF
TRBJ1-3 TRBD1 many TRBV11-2 TGTGCCAGCAGCTTAGGACCCCTGGGACAGGGAGCTGGAAACACCATATATTTT CASSLGPLGQGAGNTIYF
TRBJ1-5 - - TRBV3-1 TGTGCCAGCAGCCAAGCTACAGGGAGACAGCCCCAGCATTTT CASSQATGRQPQHF
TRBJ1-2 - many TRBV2 TGTGCCAGCAGTGGGGAAGGGTGTGGCTACACCTTC CASSGEGCGYTF
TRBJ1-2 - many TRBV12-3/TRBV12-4 TGTGCCAGCAGTTTAGACAGGATCTATGGCTACACCTTC CASSLDRIYGYTF
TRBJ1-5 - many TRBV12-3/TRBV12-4 TGTGCCAGCAGTTTAGGGGAGTATCAGCCCCAGCATTTT CASSLGEYQPQHF
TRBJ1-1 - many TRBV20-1 TGCAGTGCTCCGAAAGATGCTGAAGCTTTCTTT CSAPKDAEAFF
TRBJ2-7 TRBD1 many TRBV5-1 TGCGCCAGCAGCTCGGGACAGCGTCAAGTAGCCTCCGAGCAGTACTTC CASSSGQRQVASEQYF
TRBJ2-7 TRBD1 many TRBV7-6 TGTGCCAGCAGCTCCTCGACAGGGGCCTACGAGCAGTACTTC CASSSSTGAYEQYF
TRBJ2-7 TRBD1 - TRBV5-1 TGCGCCTGCAGCTCCCGGACAGGGAGCGAGCAGTACTTC CACSSRTGSEQYF
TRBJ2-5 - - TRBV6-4 TGTGCCAGCAGTACGTGGGCGGGGCAAGAGACCCAGTACTTC CASSTWAGQETQYF
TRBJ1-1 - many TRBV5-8 TGTGCCAGCTTACACAGGGCCAAAGAAGCTTTCTTT CASLHRAKEAFF
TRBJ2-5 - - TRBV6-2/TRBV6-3 TGTGCCAGCAGCTTCCGAGGAGGGGCCGAGACCCAGTACTTC CASSFRGGAETQYF
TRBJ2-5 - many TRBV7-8 TGTGCCAGCAGCTTAGCGGGTTGGATGGGTGAAGAGACCCAGTACTTC CASSLAGWMGEETQYF